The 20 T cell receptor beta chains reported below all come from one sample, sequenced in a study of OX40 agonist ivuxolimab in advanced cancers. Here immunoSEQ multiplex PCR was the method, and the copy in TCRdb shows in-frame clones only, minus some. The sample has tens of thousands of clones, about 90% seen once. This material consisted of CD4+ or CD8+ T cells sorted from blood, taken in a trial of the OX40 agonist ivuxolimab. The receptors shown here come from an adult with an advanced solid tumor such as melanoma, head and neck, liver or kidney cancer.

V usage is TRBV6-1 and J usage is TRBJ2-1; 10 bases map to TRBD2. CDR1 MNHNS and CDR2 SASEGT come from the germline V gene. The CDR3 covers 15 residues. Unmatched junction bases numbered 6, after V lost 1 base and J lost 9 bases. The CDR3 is CASSEDLAGVGEQFF. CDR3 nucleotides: TGTGCCAGCAGTGAAGACCTAGCGGGAGTCGGTGAGCAGTTCTTC.

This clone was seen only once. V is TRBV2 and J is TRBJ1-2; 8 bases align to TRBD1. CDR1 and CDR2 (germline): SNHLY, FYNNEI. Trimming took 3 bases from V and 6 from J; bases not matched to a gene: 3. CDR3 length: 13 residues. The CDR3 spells CASSESGGDGYTF. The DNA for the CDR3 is TGTGCCAGCAGTGAGTCAGGGGGCGATGGCTACACCTTC.

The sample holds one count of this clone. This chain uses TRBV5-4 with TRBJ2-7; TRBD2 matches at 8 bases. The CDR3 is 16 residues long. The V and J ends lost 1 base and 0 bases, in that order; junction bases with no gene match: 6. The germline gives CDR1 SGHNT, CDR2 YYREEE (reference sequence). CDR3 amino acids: CASSLSLSGSSYEQYF. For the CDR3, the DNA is TGTGCCAGCAGCTTGAGTTTAAGCGGGAGCTCCTACGAGCAGTACTTC.

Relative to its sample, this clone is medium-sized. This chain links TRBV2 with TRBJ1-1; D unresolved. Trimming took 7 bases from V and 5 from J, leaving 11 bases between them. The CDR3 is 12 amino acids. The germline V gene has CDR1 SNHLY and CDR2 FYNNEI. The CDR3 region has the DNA TGTGCCAGCACCGTCAGAACGACTGAAGCTTTCTTT. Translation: CASTVRTTEAFF. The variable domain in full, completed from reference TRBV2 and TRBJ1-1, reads EPEVTQTPSHQVTQMGQEVILRCVPISNHLYFYWYRQILGQKVEFLVSFYNNEISEKSEIFDDQFSVERPDGSNFTLKIRSTKLEDSAMYFCASTVRTTEAFFGQGTRLTVV.

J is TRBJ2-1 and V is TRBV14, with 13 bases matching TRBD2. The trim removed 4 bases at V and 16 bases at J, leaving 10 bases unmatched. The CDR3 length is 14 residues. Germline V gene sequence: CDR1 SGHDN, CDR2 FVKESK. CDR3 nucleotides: TGTGCCAGCAGCCCAGTGGGACTAGCGGGGAGCCAATTCTTC. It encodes CASSPVGLAGSQFF. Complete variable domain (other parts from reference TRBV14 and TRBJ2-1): EAGVTQFPSHSVIEKGQTVTLRCDPISGHDNLYWYRRVMGKEIKFLLHFVKESKQDESGMPNNRFLAERTGGTYSTLKVQPAELEDSGVYFCASSPVGLAGSQFFGPGTRLTVL.

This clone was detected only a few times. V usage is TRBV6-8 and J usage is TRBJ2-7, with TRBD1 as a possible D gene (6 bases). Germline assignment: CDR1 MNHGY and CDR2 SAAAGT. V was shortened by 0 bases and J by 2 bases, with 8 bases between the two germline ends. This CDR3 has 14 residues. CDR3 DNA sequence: TGTGCCAGCAGTTACTCCGGACAGCCCTACGAGCAGTACTTC. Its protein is CASSYSGQPYEQYF.

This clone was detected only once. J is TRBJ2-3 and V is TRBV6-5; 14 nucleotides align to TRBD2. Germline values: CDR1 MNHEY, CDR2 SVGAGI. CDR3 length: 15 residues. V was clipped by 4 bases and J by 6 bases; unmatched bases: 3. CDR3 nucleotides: TGTGCCAGCAGTTTGAGGACTAGCGGGAGGGATACGCAGTATTTT. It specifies CASSLRTSGRDTQYF.

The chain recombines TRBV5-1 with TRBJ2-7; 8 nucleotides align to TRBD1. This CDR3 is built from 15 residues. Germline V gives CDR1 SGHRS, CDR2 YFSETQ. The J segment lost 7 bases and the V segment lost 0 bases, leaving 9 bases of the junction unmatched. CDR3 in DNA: TGCGCCAGCAGCTTGGAGGGGACAGGATTTAATGAGCAGTACTTC. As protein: CASSLEGTGFNEQYF.

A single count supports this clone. The CDR3 DNA sequence: TGTGCTAGTGGTTTGGCTAGCGGAGCGAGGAATGAGCAGTTCTTC. It codes for CASGLASGARNEQFF. The V and J genes are TRBV12-5 and TRBJ2-1; 7 nucleotides match TRBD2. Germline V lookup: CDR1 LGHNT, CDR2 FRNRAP. J was trimmed by 7 bases and V by 1 base; bases with no gene match: 7. There are 15 residues in the CDR3.

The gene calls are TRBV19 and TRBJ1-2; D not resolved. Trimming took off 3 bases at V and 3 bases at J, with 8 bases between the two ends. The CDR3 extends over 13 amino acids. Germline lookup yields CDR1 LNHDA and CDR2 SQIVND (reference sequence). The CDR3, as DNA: TGTGCCAGTAGTATGTTCTCCGACTATGGCTACACCTTC. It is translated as CASSMFSDYGYTF.

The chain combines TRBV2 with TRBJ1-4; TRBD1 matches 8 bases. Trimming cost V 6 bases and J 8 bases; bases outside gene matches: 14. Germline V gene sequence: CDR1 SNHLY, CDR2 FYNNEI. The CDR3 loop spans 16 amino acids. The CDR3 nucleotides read TGTGCCAGCAGCCTACCAACAGGGGGTTCCTGGGAAAAACTGTTTTTT. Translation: CASSLPTGGSWEKLFF.

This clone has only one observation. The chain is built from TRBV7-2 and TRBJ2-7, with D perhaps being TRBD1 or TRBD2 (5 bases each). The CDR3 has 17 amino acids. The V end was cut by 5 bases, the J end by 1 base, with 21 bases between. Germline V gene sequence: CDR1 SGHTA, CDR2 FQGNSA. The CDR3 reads CASSPRDNPGPSYEQYF. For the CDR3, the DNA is TGTGCCAGCAGCCCGCGAGACAACCCGGGGCCGTCCTACGAGCAGTACTTC.

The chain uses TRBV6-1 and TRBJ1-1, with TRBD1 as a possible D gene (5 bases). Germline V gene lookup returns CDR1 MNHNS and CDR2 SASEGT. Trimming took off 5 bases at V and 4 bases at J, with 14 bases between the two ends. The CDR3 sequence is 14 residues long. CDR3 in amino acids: CASSMRMGGTEAFF. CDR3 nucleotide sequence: TGTGCCAGCAGTATGAGGATGGGGGGCACTGAAGCTTTCTTT.

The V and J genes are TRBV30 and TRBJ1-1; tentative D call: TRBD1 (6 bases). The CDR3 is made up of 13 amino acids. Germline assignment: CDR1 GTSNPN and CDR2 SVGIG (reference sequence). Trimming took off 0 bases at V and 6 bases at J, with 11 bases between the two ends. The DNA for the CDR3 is TGTGCCTGGAGTGTACCAGGGGAGCCTGAAGCTTTCTTT. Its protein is CAWSVPGEPEAFF.

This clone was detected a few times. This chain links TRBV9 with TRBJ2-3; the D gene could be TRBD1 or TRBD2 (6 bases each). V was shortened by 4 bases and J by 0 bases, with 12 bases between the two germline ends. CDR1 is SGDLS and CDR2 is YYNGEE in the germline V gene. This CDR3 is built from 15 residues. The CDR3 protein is CASSPGGRSTDTQYF. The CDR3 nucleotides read TGTGCCAGCAGCCCTGGGGGGCGGAGCACAGATACGCAGTATTTT.

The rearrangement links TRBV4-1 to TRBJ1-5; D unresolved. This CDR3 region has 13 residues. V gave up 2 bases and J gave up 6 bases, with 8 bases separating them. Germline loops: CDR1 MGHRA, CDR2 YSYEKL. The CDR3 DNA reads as TGCGCCAGCAGCCAAAGTTTCGGTCAGCCCCAGCATTTT. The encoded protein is CASSQSFGQPQHF.

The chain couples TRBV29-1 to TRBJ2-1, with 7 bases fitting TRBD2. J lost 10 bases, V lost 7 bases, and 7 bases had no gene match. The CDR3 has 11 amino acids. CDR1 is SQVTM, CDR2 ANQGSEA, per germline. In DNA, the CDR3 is TGCAGCGCCGCTAGCGGTTGGGAGCAGTTCTTC. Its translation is CSAASGWEQFF.

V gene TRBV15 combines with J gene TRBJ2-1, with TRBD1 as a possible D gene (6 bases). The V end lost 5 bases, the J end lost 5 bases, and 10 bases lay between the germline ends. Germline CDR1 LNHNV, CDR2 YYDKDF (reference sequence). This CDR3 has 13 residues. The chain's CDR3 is CATSYGQNNEQFF. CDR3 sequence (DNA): TGTGCCACCAGCTATGGACAGAACAATGAGCAGTTCTTC. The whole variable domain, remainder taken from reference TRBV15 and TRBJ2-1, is DAMVIQNPRYQVTQFGKPVTLSCSQTLNHNVMYWYQQKSSQAPKLLFHYYDKDFNNEADTPDNFQSRRPNTSFCFLDIRSPGLGDTAMYLCATSYGQNNEQFFGPGTRLTVL.

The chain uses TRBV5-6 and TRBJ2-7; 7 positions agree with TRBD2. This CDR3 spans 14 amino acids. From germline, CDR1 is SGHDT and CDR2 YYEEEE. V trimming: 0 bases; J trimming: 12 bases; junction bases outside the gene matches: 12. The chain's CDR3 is CASSLGFSAREGYF. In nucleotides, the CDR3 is TGTGCCAGCAGCTTGGGTTTCTCCGCAAGGGAGGGGTACTTC.

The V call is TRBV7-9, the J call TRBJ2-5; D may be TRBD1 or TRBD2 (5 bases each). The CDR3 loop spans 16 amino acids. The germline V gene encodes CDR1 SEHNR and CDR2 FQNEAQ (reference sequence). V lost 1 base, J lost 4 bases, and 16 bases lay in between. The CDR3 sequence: CASSLVGGRQRETQYF. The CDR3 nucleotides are TGTGCCAGCAGCTTAGTTGGCGGGCGACAGAGAGAGACCCAGTACTTC.